This is a list of T cell receptor beta chains from one sample in a study of vaccination effects on CD4 cells after COVID-19. The protocol was immunoSEQ multiplex PCR, while the TCRdb copy is restricted to in-frame clones and leaves out a portion. There are just under 75,000 clones in the sample; roughly 79% occur only once, and 2.5% to 3% lies in the top ten. Antigen specificity for these receptors is unknown. The sample was CD4+ T cells from PBMCs cultured with HCoV-NL63 spike peptides, taken before COVID-19 vaccination. The receptors were gathered from a human donor who received a COVID-19 vaccine. Each CDR3 is given with its conserved first and last residue. Fields, in order: D gene, J gene, clone size, V gene, CDR3 DNA, CDR3 protein. A D gene is named only where the DNA matches it firmly. Expanded clones get a size class; other rows say once, few or many, or leave the size out.

D: TRBD1; J: TRBJ1-6; size: NA; V: TRBV28; DNA: TGTGCCAGCCTTCAGGGGGGAAATTCACCCCTCCACTTT; CDR3: CASLQGGNSPLHF
D: TRBD1; J: TRBJ2-1; size: few; V: TRBV11-3; DNA: TGTGCCAGCAGCGATCGGACAGGGTGGAACAATGAGCAGTTCTTC; CDR3: CASSDRTGWNNEQFF
D: NA; J: TRBJ1-2; size: NA; V: TRBV11-1; DNA: TGTGCCAGCAGCTTAGGCTATGACTACACCTTC; CDR3: CASSLGYDYTF
D: NA; J: TRBJ2-5; size: NA; V: TRBV19; DNA: TGTGCCAGTAGTATCCTCGGGGGCGAGAAGACCCAGTACTTC; CDR3: CASSILGGEKTQYF
D: TRBD1; J: TRBJ1-2; size: NA; V: TRBV6-2/TRBV6-3; DNA: TGTGCCAGCAGTTTGGGACAGAACGACGGCTACACCTTC; CDR3: CASSLGQNDGYTF
D: TRBD1; J: TRBJ2-2; size: NA; V: TRBV30; DNA: TGTGCCTGGGGGGGACAGGGAGACACCGGGGAGCTGTTTTTT; CDR3: CAWGGQGDTGELFF
D: TRBD2; J: TRBJ2-1; size: few; V: TRBV3-1/TRBV3-2; DNA: TGTGCCAGCAGCCTCACCGGGGGACTAGCGGGGGGACGGAGCTCCTACAATGAGCAGTTCTTC; CDR3: CASSLTGGLAGGRSSYNEQFF
D: NA; J: TRBJ1-2; size: NA; V: TRBV11-2; DNA: TGTGCCAGCAGCTTACCCCAGACCAGGGGAGGCTACACCTTC; CDR3: CASSLPQTRGGYTF
D: NA; J: TRBJ2-5; size: NA; V: TRBV7-9; DNA: TGTGCCAGCAGCCCTACTTCGGCGGGGTGGTACCTTGTCGAGACCCAGTACTTC; CDR3: CASSPTSAGWYLVETQYF
D: NA; J: TRBJ2-5; size: NA; V: TRBV4-3; DNA: TGCGCCAGCTCTCTCCTTTTACGGGGGACCCAGTACTTC; CDR3: CASSLLLRGTQYF
D: TRBD1; J: TRBJ1-2; size: NA; V: TRBV28; DNA: TGTGCCAGCACAGAACAGGGGAGCTATGGCTACACCTTC; CDR3: CASTEQGSYGYTF
D: TRBD2; J: TRBJ2-3; size: NA; V: TRBV18; DNA: TGTGCCAGCTCACCACAGAGAGCGGGGGCCGGATCCACAGATACGCAGTATTTT; CDR3: CASSPQRAGAGSTDTQYF
D: TRBD1; J: TRBJ1-2; size: NA; V: TRBV30; DNA: TGTGCCTGGGTGCGGGACAGAAGCTACTATGGCTACACCTTC; CDR3: CAWVRDRSYYGYTF
D: NA; J: TRBJ2-1; size: NA; V: TRBV19; DNA: TGTGCCAGTAGTATGAGCCATGAGCAGTTCTTC; CDR3: CASSMSHEQFF
D: NA; J: TRBJ2-1; size: NA; V: TRBV11-2; DNA: TGTGCCAGCAGCTTAGGACGGGACATCACCTACAATGAGCAGTTCTTC; CDR3: CASSLGRDITYNEQFF
D: NA; J: TRBJ2-2; size: NA; V: TRBV7-9; DNA: TGTGCCAGCAGCTTGGCAGGGACGAACACCGGGGAGCTGTTTTTT; CDR3: CASSLAGTNTGELFF
D: NA; J: TRBJ2-5; size: NA; V: TRBV10-3; DNA: TGTGCCATCAGTGAGGGACGGATCCAAGAGACCCAGTACTTC; CDR3: CAISEGRIQETQYF
D: NA; J: TRBJ1-5; size: few; V: TRBV21-1; DNA: TGTGCCAGCAGCCTACCGGGAAAAAATCAGCCCCAGCATTTT; CDR3: CASSLPGKNQPQHF
D: NA; J: TRBJ1-5; size: NA; V: TRBV6-6; DNA: TGTGCCAGCAGAAGGACGGTTAATCAGCCCCAGCATTTT; CDR3: CASRRTVNQPQHF
D: NA; J: TRBJ1-1; size: NA; V: TRBV7-9; DNA: TGTGCCAGCAGCCGAGGGGAGGGCCTTGAAGCTTTCTTT; CDR3: CASSRGEGLEAFF
D: NA; J: TRBJ2-2; size: NA; V: TRBV28; DNA: TGTGCCAGCAGTTTAGGCCGGGTCACGAACACCGGGGAGCTGTTTTTT; CDR3: CASSLGRVTNTGELFF
D: TRBD1; J: TRBJ1-2; size: NA; V: TRBV7-9; DNA: TGTGCCAGCAGCCTACTGGACAGGGTCCATGGCTACACCTTC; CDR3: CASSLLDRVHGYTF
D: NA; J: TRBJ1-4; size: NA; V: TRBV15; DNA: TGTGCCACCAGCAGAGATCACGGGGGGGCTGGGGAAAAACTGTTTTTT; CDR3: CATSRDHGGAGEKLFF
D: NA; J: TRBJ2-4; size: few; V: TRBV2; DNA: TGTGCCAGCAGTGACTCTGCAGTCCAAAACATTCAGTACTTC; CDR3: CASSDSAVQNIQYF
D: NA; J: TRBJ1-4; size: NA; V: TRBV30; DNA: TGTGCCTGGACCCTTGGGGGGGGAAGTCTTAATGAAAAACTGTTTTTT; CDR3: CAWTLGGGSLNEKLFF
D: NA; J: TRBJ2-5; size: NA; V: TRBV18; DNA: TGTGCCAGCTCACCAGGGTCCTATGACCAAGAGACCCAGTACTTC; CDR3: CASSPGSYDQETQYF
D: NA; J: TRBJ1-5; size: few; V: TRBV24-1; DNA: TGTGCCACCAGTGACCCTAGGTCAGGTAGCAATCAGCCCCAGCATTTT; CDR3: CATSDPRSGSNQPQHF